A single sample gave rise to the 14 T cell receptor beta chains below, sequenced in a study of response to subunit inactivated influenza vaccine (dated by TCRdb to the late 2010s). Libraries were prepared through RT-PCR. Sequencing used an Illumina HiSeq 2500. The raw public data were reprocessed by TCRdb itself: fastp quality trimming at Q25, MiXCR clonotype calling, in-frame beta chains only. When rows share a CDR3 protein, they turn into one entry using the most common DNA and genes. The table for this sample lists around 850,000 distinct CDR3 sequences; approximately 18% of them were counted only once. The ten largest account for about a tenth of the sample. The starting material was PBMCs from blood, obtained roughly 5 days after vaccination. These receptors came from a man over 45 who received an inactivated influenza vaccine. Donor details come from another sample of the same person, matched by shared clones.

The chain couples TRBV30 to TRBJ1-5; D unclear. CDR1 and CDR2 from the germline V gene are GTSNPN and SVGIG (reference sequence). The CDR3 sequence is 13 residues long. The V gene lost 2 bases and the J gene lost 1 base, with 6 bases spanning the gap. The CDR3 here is CAWSPQSNQPQHF. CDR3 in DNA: TGTGCCTGGAGTCCCCAGAGCAATCAGCCCCAGCATTTT.

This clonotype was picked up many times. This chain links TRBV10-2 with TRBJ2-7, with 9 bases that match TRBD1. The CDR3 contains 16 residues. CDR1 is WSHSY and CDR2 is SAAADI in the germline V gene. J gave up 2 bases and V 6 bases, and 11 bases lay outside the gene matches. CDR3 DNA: TGCGCCAGCAGCGGAACGGGACAGGGTAATCCCTACGAGCAGTACTTC. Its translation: CASSGTGQGNPYEQYF.

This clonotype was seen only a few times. CDR3 residues: CSVGPKPTDTQYF. The CDR3 nucleotides read TGCAGCGTTGGGCCCAAGCCCACAGATACGCAGTATTTT. The rearrangement links TRBV29-1 to TRBJ2-3; no reliable D call. This CDR3 spans 13 amino acids. The V end lost 4 bases, the J end lost 2 bases, and 10 bases lay between the germline ends. CDR1 is SQVTM, CDR2 ANQGSEA, per germline.

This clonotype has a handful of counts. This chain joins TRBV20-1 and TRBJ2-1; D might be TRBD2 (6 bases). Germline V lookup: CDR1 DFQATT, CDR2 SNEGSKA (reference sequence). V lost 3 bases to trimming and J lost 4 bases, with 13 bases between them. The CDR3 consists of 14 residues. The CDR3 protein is CSASGSSAYNEQFF. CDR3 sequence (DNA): TGCAGTGCTAGTGGCTCTAGCGCATACAATGAGCAGTTCTTC.

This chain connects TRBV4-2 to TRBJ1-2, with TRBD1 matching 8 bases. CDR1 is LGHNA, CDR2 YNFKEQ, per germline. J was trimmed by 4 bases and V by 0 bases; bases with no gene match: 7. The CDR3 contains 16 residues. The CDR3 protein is CASSQDRTGFSYGYTF. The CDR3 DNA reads TGTGCCAGCAGCCAAGATAGGACAGGGTTCTCCTATGGCTACACCTTC.

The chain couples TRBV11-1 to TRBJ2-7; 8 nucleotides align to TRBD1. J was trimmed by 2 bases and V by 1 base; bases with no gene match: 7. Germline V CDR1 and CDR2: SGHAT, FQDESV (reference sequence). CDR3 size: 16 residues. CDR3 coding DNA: TGTGCCAGCAGCTTAGTCTCGACAGGGGACCCCTACGAGCAGTACTTC. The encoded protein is CASSLVSTGDPYEQYF.

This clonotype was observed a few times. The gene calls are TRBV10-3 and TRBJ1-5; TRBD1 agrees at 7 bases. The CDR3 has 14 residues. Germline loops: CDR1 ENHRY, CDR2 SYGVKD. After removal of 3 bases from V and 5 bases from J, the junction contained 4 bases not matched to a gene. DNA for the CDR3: TGTGCCATCAGTGACCGACAGGGTTATCAGCCCCAGCATTTT. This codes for CAISDRQGYQPQHF.

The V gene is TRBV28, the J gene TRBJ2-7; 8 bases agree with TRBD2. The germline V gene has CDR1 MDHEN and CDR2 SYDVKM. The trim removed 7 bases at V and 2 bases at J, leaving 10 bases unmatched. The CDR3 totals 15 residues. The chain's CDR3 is CASTPLAGGPYEQYF. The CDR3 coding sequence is TGTGCCAGCACACCCCTGGCGGGGGGTCCCTACGAGCAGTACTTC.

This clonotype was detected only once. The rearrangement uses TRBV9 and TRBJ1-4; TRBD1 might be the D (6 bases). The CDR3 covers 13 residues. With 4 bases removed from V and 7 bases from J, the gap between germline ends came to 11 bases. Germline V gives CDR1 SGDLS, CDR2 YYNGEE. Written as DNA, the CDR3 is TGTGCCAGCAGCTCCAGGGGTGGTGAAAAACTGTTTTTT. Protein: CASSSRGGEKLFF.

CDR3 coding DNA: TGTGCCAGCAGCTCCTCCCGGCTTGTGTACCAAGAGACCCAGTACTTC. Translated, it gives CASSSSRLVYQETQYF. The chain employs TRBV7-8 and TRBJ2-5; no clear D. The CDR3 has 16 residues. Germline-derived CDR1 and CDR2 are SGHVS and FQNEAQ. Trimming left V 4 bases short and J 0 bases short, with 15 bases between.

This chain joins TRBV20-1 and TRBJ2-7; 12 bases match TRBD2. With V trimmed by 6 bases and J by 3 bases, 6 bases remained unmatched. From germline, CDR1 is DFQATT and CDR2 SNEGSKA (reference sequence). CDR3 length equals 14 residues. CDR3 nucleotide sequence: TGCAGTGCCCCAGGACTAGCGGGACTCTACGAGCAGTACTTC. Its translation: CSAPGLAGLYEQYF.

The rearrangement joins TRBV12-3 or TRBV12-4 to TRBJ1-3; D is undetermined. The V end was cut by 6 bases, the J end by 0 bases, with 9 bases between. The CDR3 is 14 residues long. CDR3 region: CASSRTVSGNTIYF. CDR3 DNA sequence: TGTGCCAGCAGCCGGACGGTCTCTGGAAACACCATATATTTT.

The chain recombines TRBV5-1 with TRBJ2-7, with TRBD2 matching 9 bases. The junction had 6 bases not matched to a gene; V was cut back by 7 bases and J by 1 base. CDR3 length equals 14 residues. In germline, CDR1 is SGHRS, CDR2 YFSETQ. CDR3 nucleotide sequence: TGCGCCAGCGGTGATAGCGGGGGATCCTACGAGCAGTACTTC. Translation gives CASGDSGGSYEQYF.

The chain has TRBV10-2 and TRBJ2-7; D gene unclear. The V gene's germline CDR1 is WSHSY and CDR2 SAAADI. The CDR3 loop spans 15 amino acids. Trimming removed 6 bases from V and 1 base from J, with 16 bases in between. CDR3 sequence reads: CASRSLLGQSYEQYF. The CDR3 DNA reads TGCGCCAGCAGGTCCTTGTTGGGCCAATCCTACGAGCAGTACTTC.